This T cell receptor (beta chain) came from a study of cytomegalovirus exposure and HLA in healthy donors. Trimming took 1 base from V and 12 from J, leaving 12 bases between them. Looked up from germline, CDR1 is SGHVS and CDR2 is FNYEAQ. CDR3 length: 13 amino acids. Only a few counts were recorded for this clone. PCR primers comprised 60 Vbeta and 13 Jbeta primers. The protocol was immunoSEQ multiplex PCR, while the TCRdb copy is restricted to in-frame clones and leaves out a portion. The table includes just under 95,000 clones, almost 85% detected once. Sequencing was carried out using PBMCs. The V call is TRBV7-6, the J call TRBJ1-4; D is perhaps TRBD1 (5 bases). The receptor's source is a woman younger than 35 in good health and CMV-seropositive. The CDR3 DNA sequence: TGTGCCAGCAGCTTAGATCTGCAGGGTCAACTGTTTTTT. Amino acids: CASSLDLQGQLFF. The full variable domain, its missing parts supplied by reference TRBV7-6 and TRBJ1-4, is GAGVSQSPRYKVTKRGQDVALRCDPISGHVSLYWYRQALGQGPEFLTYFNYEAQQDKSGLPNDRFSAERPEGSISTLTIQRTEQRDSAMYRCASSLDLQGQLFFGSGTQLSVL.